Sequencing of this T cell receptor (beta chain) was carried out in a study of spatial heterogeneity in lung cancer. This clonotype showed up many times. The antigen is unknown. Trimming cost V 0 bases and J 3 bases; bases outside gene matches: 2. The CDR3 length is 15 residues. CDR1 LGHNA and CDR2 YSLEER come from the germline V gene. Time point indicated: blood at routine non-recurrence follow-up after resection. Unsorted whole RNA of tumor, nontumor lung or frozen PBMC was sequenced. TCRdb reprocessed the 5' RACE reads with MiXCR, giving one entry per CDR3 protein. The table includes around 30,000 distinct CDR3 sequences, approximately 5.6% detected once. Study-wide results and limits: Follow-up blood showed ubiquitous expanded tumor TCRs less than blood at resection did.

This sequence joins TRBV4-3 and TRBJ2-7; 10 positions match TRBD1. This clonotype originated in a male donor with early-stage non-small cell lung cancer. The sample was PBMCs, taken at follow-up. The CDR3 here is CASSQERTGGYEQYF. Here the CDR3 DNA reads TGCGCCAGCAGCCAAGAGAGGACAGGGGGCTACGAGCAGTACTTC.